This entry lists 23 T cell receptor beta chains sequenced from one sample in a study of blood T cell repertoires in COVID-19. The protocol was immunoSEQ multiplex PCR, while the TCRdb copy is restricted to in-frame clones and leaves out a portion. Among 260,000 or so clones listed, approximately 85% were seen once. Sequences were obtained from peripheral blood. Every receptor here comes from a human donor in a cohort sampled during active COVID-19.

The rearrangement links TRBV27 to TRBJ1-5; TRBD1 matches 8 bases. V trimming: 4 bases; J trimming: 5 bases; junction bases outside the gene matches: 7. CDR1 and CDR2 (germline): MNHEY, SMNVEV (reference sequence). CDR3 length equals 15 residues. The CDR3 bases are TGTGCCAGCAGTTCCTCAGGGGGCCGAGATCAGCCCCAGCATTTT. This encodes CASSSSGGRDQPQHF.

This chain links TRBV19 with TRBJ1-2, with 9 bases that match TRBD1. The CDR3 consists of 14 residues. Germline V gene lookup returns CDR1 LNHDA and CDR2 SQIVND (reference sequence). With 3 bases clipped from V and 4 bases from J, the junction kept 3 bases outside the gene matches. The CDR3 DNA sequence: TGTGCCAGTAGTATCGGACAGGGGCCCTATGGCTACACCTTC. It encodes CASSIGQGPYGYTF.

The chain carries TRBV30 and TRBJ1-2, with D uncertain. The germline V gene has CDR1 GTSNPN and CDR2 SVGIG (reference sequence). The CDR3 has 14 amino acids. Between the trimmed V and J ends, which lost 0 bases and 3 bases, there was a span of 11 bases. The CDR3 DNA reads as TGTGCCTGGAGTGTACTAGGTTATGACTATGGCTACACCTTC. Encoded protein: CAWSVLGYDYGYTF.

This sequence joins TRBV5-4 and TRBJ1-2, with a tentative D call TRBD1 (6 bases). Trimming removed 4 bases from V and 6 bases from J, with 16 bases in between. This CDR3 is 14 amino acids long. Germline CDR1 SGHNT, CDR2 YYREEE (reference sequence). The CDR3 DNA sequence: TGTGCCAGCAGCCCTCGTGTGGGGGACAATGGCTACACCTTC. Its protein is CASSPRVGDNGYTF.

The chain joins TRBV7-9 to TRBJ2-1; 10 bases align to TRBD2. The CDR3 length is 15 residues. Unmatched junction bases numbered 6, after V lost 7 bases and J lost 3 bases. From germline, CDR1 is SEHNR and CDR2 FQNEAQ (reference sequence). CDR3 DNA: TGTGCCAGCACCTTTAGCGGGAGGAACTACAATGAGCAGTTCTTC. Encoded protein: CASTFSGRNYNEQFF. Drawing the rest from reference TRBV7-9 and TRBJ2-1, the complete variable domain is DTGVSQNPRHKITKRGQNVTFRCDPISEHNRLYWYRQTLGQGPEFLTYFQNEAQLEKSRLLSDRFSAERPKGSFSTLEIQRTEQGDSAMYLCASTFSGRNYNEQFFGPGTRLTVL.

This chain uses TRBV3-1 (or the pseudogene TRBV3-2) with TRBJ2-7; the D gene is possibly TRBD2 (6 bases). The V and J ends lost 4 bases and 8 bases respectively, with 18 bases between them. Germline CDR1 LGHDT, CDR2 YNNKEL (reference sequence). The CDR3 contains 14 residues. In DNA, the CDR3 is TGTGCCAGCAGCCCCCCGGGACTGGGAAAGAAGCAGTACTTC. It codes for CASSPPGLGKKQYF.

The chain carries TRBV7-6 and TRBJ2-6; TRBD2 matches at 7 bases. Germline trimming cut 5 bases from V and 1 base from J; bases unmatched to any gene: 17. The CDR3 has 20 residues. Germline CDR1 and CDR2: SGHVS and FNYEAQ. Written as DNA, the CDR3 is TGTGCCAGCAGCGACCCTAGCGGTCTCCGATCCTCTTCTGGGGCCAACGTCCTGACTTTC. It translates to CASSDPSGLRSSSGANVLTF.

In this sample, this clone turned up once. The genes are TRBV7-3 and TRBJ1-1; no firm D call. Trimming took off 2 bases at V and 4 bases at J, with 14 bases between the two ends. The CDR3 length is 15 residues. Germline loops: CDR1 SGHTA, CDR2 FQGTGA. Here the CDR3 reads CASSLDDNRGTEAFF. DNA of the CDR3: TGTGCCAGCAGCTTAGATGACAACCGGGGCACTGAAGCTTTCTTT.

The rearrangement uses TRBV7-9 and TRBJ1-1; the match to TRBD1 covers 8 bases. Trimming cost V 5 bases and J 1 base; bases outside gene matches: 6. CDR3 length: 15 residues. The germline V gene has CDR1 SEHNR and CDR2 FQNEAQ (reference sequence). The CDR3 region is CASSPRTGSNTEAFF. CDR3 DNA: TGTGCCAGCAGCCCGCGGACAGGGTCGAACACTGAAGCTTTCTTT.

The chain combines TRBV12-5 with TRBJ2-3; D is possibly TRBD1 (6 bases). In germline, CDR1 is LGHNT, CDR2 FRNRAP. This CDR3 has 17 amino acids. Trimming removed 4 bases at V and 0 bases at J, with 17 bases between. For the CDR3, the DNA is TGTGCTAGTGGTTCCCCCAATGTGGGGGCAAGCACAGATACGCAGTATTTT. As protein: CASGSPNVGASTDTQYF.

This clone was seen only once. J is TRBJ2-5 and V is TRBV28, with D perhaps TRBD2 (7 bases). The CDR3 consists of 13 residues. Deletions cut 3 bases from V and 4 bases from J, with 9 bases between. Germline V gene sequence: CDR1 MDHEN, CDR2 SYDVKM. The CDR3 protein is CASSFGGLETQYF. CDR3 sequence (DNA): TGTGCCAGCAGTTTCGGGGGGCTAGAGACCCAGTACTTC.

CDR3 region: CASSMWAGGNEQYF. The CDR3 DNA sequence: TGTGCCAGTAGTATGTGGGCAGGGGGCAACGAGCAGTACTTC. V gene TRBV19 combines with J gene TRBJ2-7, with 8 bases fitting TRBD1. The CDR3 is 14 amino acids. V dropped 3 bases and J dropped 5; count of bases not matched to a gene: 6. In germline, CDR1 is LNHDA, CDR2 SQIVND (reference sequence).

The chain uses TRBV30 and TRBJ1-2; the D gene is possibly TRBD1 (6 bases). V dropped 7 bases and J dropped 9 bases, with 18 bases sitting between them. The germline gives CDR1 GTSNPN, CDR2 SVGIG (reference sequence). CDR3 length equals 12 residues. CDR3 sequence reads: CASTRGGLSYTF. The CDR3 bases are TGTGCCTCTACCCGGGGGGGGCTTAGCTACACCTTC.

The V call is TRBV5-8, the J call TRBJ2-7; tentatively, D is TRBD1 (6 bases). V lost 0 bases, J lost 5 bases, and 15 bases lay in between. The CDR3 has 15 amino acids. Germline values: CDR1 SGHTS, CDR2 YDEGEE. The CDR3, as DNA: TGTGCCAGCAGCTTGGCCACAGGGATATACCACGAGCAGTACTTC. Its translation: CASSLATGIYHEQYF. The whole variable domain, remainder taken from reference TRBV5-8 and TRBJ2-7, is EAGVTQSPTHLIKTRGQQATLRCSPISGHTSVYWYQQALGLGLQFLLWYDEGEERNRGNFPPRFSGRQFPNYSSELNVNALELEDSALYLCASSLATGIYHEQYFGPGTRLTVT.

J is TRBJ1-2 and V is TRBV30; 7 bases line up with TRBD1. V trimming: 7 bases; J trimming: 4 bases; junction bases outside the gene matches: 12. Germline CDR1 GTSNPN, CDR2 SVGIG (reference sequence). This CDR3 has 14 amino acids. CDR3 nucleotide sequence: TGTGCCTACCCGAAGGCAGGGGGGAGCTATGGCTACACCTTC. It translates to CAYPKAGGSYGYTF.

V usage is TRBV4-3 and J usage is TRBJ2-3; 11 bases line up with TRBD2. CDR1 and CDR2 (germline): LGHNA, YSLEER. The CDR3 has 18 amino acids. V lost 1 base to trimming and J lost 3 bases; unmatched junction nucleotides: 9. Written as DNA, the CDR3 is TGCGCCAGCAGCCAAGTCGGCACTAGCGGGAGTTTGACAGATACGCAGTATTTT. It is translated as CASSQVGTSGSLTDTQYF.

There are a few counts of this clone. The chain links TRBV30 to TRBJ2-1; weak D call: TRBD1 (5 bases). Germline CDR1 is GTSNPN and CDR2 is SVGIG (reference sequence). V shed 5 bases and J shed 0 bases, with 14 bases lying between them. This CDR3 has 15 amino acids. In DNA, the CDR3 is TGTGCCTGGGGAAGGGGTCCTAGCTCCTACAATGAGCAGTTCTTC. Its translation: CAWGRGPSSYNEQFF.

This clone was recorded a few times. The chain employs TRBV29-1 and TRBJ1-5; no clear D gene. This CDR3 is 14 amino acids long. Trimming took 0 bases from V and 0 from J, leaving 6 bases between them. Germline V gene sequence: CDR1 SQVTM, CDR2 ANQGSEA. CDR3 in DNA: TGCAGCGTTGAAGAGGCGGATAGCAATCAGCCCCAGCATTTT. Translation: CSVEEADSNQPQHF.

The chain is built from TRBV4-3 and TRBJ2-7; 7 nucleotides align to TRBD2. V trimming: 3 bases; J trimming: 0 bases; junction bases outside the gene matches: 5. Germline V gene lookup returns CDR1 LGHNA and CDR2 YSLEER. There are 15 residues in the CDR3. CDR3 sequence: CASSQAGDPSYEQYF. The CDR3 bases are TGCGCCAGCAGCCAGGCGGGGGACCCCTCCTACGAGCAGTACTTC.

The chain recombines TRBV19 with TRBJ1-1, with TRBD1 matching 10 bases. J lost 5 bases, V lost 6 bases, and 9 bases had no gene match. Germline loops: CDR1 LNHDA, CDR2 SQIVND (reference sequence). The CDR3 contains 15 residues. This CDR3 reads CASSRRQGAVTEAFF. The CDR3 DNA reads as TGTGCCAGTAGCCGCCGACAGGGGGCGGTAACTGAAGCTTTCTTT.

This chain connects TRBV19 to TRBJ2-7; 10 nucleotides line up with TRBD1. Germline V gene data show CDR1 as LNHDA and CDR2 as SQIVND (reference sequence). The CDR3 has 14 amino acids. Trimming cost V 4 bases and J 5 bases; bases outside gene matches: 5. The CDR3 sequence is CASSSGTGVDEQYF. CDR3 in DNA: TGTGCCAGTAGTAGTGGGACAGGGGTCGACGAGCAGTACTTC.

This chain's CDR3 is CASSQGGQSSYEQYF. CDR3 sequence (DNA): TGCGCCAGCAGCCAAGGCGGACAGTCCTCCTACGAGCAGTACTTC. The rearrangement links TRBV4-3 to TRBJ2-7; tentative D call: TRBD1 (6 bases). Germline assignment: CDR1 LGHNA and CDR2 YSLEER. This CDR3 is 15 amino acids long. V was trimmed by 1 base and J by 0 bases, leaving 10 bases between them.

This sequence joins TRBV24-1 and TRBJ1-5, with TRBD1 identical over 8 bases. The junction had 13 bases not matched to a gene; V was cut back by 9 bases and J by 4 bases. The CDR3 extends over 16 amino acids. Germline V lookup: CDR1 KGHDR, CDR2 SFDVKD. CDR3 loop: CATSEGLDRGNQPQHF. The CDR3, as DNA: TGTGCCACCTCCGAAGGCCTCGACAGGGGAAATCAGCCCCAGCATTTT.